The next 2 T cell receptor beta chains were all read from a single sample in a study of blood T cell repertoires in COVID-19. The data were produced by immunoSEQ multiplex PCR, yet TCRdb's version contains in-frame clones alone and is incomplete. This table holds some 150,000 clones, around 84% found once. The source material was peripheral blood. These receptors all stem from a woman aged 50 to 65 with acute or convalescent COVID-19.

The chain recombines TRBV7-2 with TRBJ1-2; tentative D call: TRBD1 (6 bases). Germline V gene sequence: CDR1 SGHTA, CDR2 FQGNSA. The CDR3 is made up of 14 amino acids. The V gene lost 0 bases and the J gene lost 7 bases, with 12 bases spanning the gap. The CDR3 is CASSLAWGPIGYTF. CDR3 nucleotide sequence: TGTGCCAGCAGCTTAGCCTGGGGGCCTATTGGCTACACCTTC.

CDR3 sequence (DNA): TGTGCCAGCCTATACTACAATGAGCAGTTCTTC. Translated, it gives CASLYYNEQFF. The J gene is TRBJ2-1, the V gene TRBV2; unclear D gene. Per the germline V gene, CDR1 is SNHLY and CDR2 is FYNNEI. The CDR3 covers 11 residues. With 8 bases removed from V and 3 bases from J, the gap between germline ends came to 5 bases.